This T cell receptor beta chain came from a study of blood T cells in healthy people across ages. There were healthy Caucasian individuals from Russia, aged about 6 to 100, serving as donors. Each sample yielded at least 6 micrograms of PBMC total RNA. Unmatched junction bases numbered 9, after V lost 8 bases and J lost 8 bases. This CDR3 is built from 14 residues. Germline lookup yields CDR1 MNHEY and CDR2 SVGEGT. About this clonotype itself: Its specificity is not known.

It was with a sample-barcoded 5' primer and a J-beta primer mix that a second PCR of roughly 7 to 12 cycles was run. TCRdb passed the 5' RACE reads through MiXCR, listing each CDR3 protein once. This sample has over 950,000 distinct CDR3 sequences, with roughly 51% found just once. Findings of the study overall: Across samples, TCR beta diversity tracked strongly with naive T cell percentage. More naive CD4+ cells and higher diversity marked long-lived donors relative to aged donors.

This TCR was sampled from a woman aged 55-75 years in good health. Sequenced material: blood. J is TRBJ2-4 and V is TRBV6-2 or TRBV6-3, with 10 bases aligning to TRBD2. The CDR3 DNA is TGTGCCAGCGGGATAGCGGGAGGCAGTCACATTCAGTACTTC. Its translation: CASGIAGGSHIQYF.